Below are 32 T cell receptor beta chains sequenced from a single sample in a study of T cells in Graves' hyperthyroidism and ophthalmopathy. Researchers took RNA transcripts and amplified the TCR beta CDR3 regions from them. Using the HTBI primer set, a first-round RT-PCR was run on the TCR CDR3. In TCRdb, the multiplex PCR reads were re-called with MiXCR into one record per CDR3 protein. The repertoire holds about 840,000 distinct CDR3 sequences, with about 38% as singletons. Sequencing used blood. These receptors came from a man in his late teens or twenties with Graves' hyperthyroidism.

The chain employs TRBV6-1 and TRBJ1-1; D is unclear. The CDR3 covers 13 residues. Trimming pared 4 bases from V and 3 bases from J, leaving 9 bases between. The germline V gene has CDR1 MNHNS and CDR2 SASEGT. The CDR3 region is CASSVEEDTEAFF. In DNA, the CDR3 is TGTGCCAGCAGTGTTGAAGAGGACACTGAAGCTTTCTTT.

Notes on this clonotype: A much bigger clone sits one base away, suggesting this may be a read error. The chain couples TRBV20-1 to TRBJ1-1; possible D gene TRBD1, 5 bases. V lost 3 bases to trimming and J lost 10 bases, with 9 bases between them. CDR1 is DFQATT and CDR2 is SNEGSKA in the germline V gene (reference sequence). This CDR3 comprises 10 residues. The chain's CDR3 is CSASRVVAFF. The DNA of the CDR3 is TGCAGTGCTAGCAGGGTCGTAGCTTTCTTT.

The CDR3 DNA reads as TGTGCCAGCAGCCCCCCGGGACAGGCGAACACTGAAGCTTTCTTT. This sequence encodes CASSPPGQANTEAFF. This chain uses TRBV7-8 with TRBJ1-1; the match to TRBD1 covers 8 bases. The V and J ends lost 5 bases and 1 base, in that order; junction bases with no gene match: 6. Germline V gene data show CDR1 as SGHVS and CDR2 as FQNEAQ. The CDR3 covers 15 residues.

The rearrangement uses TRBV2 and TRBJ2-5, with D hard to call. The germline gives CDR1 SNHLY, CDR2 FYNNEI. V was clipped by 5 bases and J by 13 bases, with 14 bases between them. The CDR3 length is 11 residues. CDR3: CASSQVAGSYF. The CDR3 DNA reads as TGTGCCAGCAGTCAGGTAGCTGGGTCGTACTTC.

This clonotype was seen only a few times. The rearrangement links TRBV19 to TRBJ1-1, with 7 bases aligning to TRBD1. The CDR3 covers 14 residues. Unmatched junction bases numbered 5, after V lost 6 bases and J lost 1 base. Germline values: CDR1 LNHDA, CDR2 SQIVND (reference sequence). Written as DNA, the CDR3 is TGTGCCAGTAGGTACAGGGGCCCGAACACTGAAGCTTTCTTT. Amino acid sequence: CASRYRGPNTEAFF.

This clonotype was recorded a few times. The chain is built from TRBV6-1 and TRBJ1-5, with a possible D match to TRBD1 (5 bases). The germline V gene encodes CDR1 MNHNS and CDR2 SASEGT. V lost 7 bases and J 2 bases, leaving 15 bases between the germline ends. The CDR3 sequence is 15 residues long. CDR3: CASNPSQGGNQPQHF. The CDR3 DNA follows: TGTGCCAGCAACCCCTCGCAGGGTGGCAATCAGCCCCAGCATTTT.

This clonotype was seen a handful of times. The gene calls are TRBV7-9 and TRBJ1-1; D uncertain. CDR3 length: 13 amino acids. V gave up 5 bases and J gave up 11 bases, with 18 bases separating them. From germline, CDR1 is SEHNR and CDR2 FQNEAQ (reference sequence). CDR3 protein: CASSPTSLVGAFF. The CDR3 bases are TGTGCCAGCAGCCCGACAAGCCTGGTAGGGGCTTTCTTT. Complete variable domain (other parts from reference TRBV7-9 and TRBJ1-1): DTGVSQNPRHKITKRGQNVTFRCDPISEHNRLYWYRQTLGQGPEFLTYFQNEAQLEKSRLLSDRFSAERPKGSFSTLEIQRTEQGDSAMYLCASSPTSLVGAFFGQGTRLTVV.

This clonotype was picked up many times. The junction and the germline gene differ at one end; a read error may be behind it. This chain uses TRBV7-9 with TRBJ2-7, with D perhaps TRBD2 (5 bases). The CDR3 spans 14 residues. Germline V CDR1 and CDR2: SEHNR, FQNEAQ (reference sequence). CDR3 coding DNA: TGCGCCAGCAGCTTGGAGGTGAGCTCCTACGAGCAGTACTTC. It encodes CASSLEVSSYEQYF.

For this clonotype: The conserved final phenylalanine or tryptophan is absent from the CDR3, which likely points to a read error. It is unclear where the CDR3 begins or ends on the DNA, so no DNA is shown, and the CDR3 is as TCRdb lists it. This chain uses TRBV7-6 with TRBJ1-1; the listed D gene, TRBD1, was not tested against the DNA. Germline assignment: CDR1 SGHVS and CDR2 FNYEAQ. The CDR3 extends over 8 residues, inclusive of both ends. The chain's CDR3 is CASSFVQG.

This clonotype was recorded a few times. J is TRBJ1-4 and V is TRBV20-1, with TRBD1 as a possible D gene (5 bases). With 7 bases removed from V and 8 bases from J, the gap between germline ends came to 14 bases. The CDR3 contains 12 residues. Germline V gene sequence: CDR1 DFQATT, CDR2 SNEGSKA (reference sequence). The CDR3 region has the DNA TGCAGTGTAGGGGCAGGGAGGGAAAAACTGTTTTTT. Residues: CSVGAGREKLFF.

This clonotype was counted ten times or more. The rearrangement links TRBV24-1 to TRBJ1-1, with D possibly matching TRBD1 (5 bases). There are 12 residues in the CDR3. Trimming pared 12 bases from V and 4 bases from J, leaving 14 bases between. The V gene's germline CDR1 is KGHDR and CDR2 SFDVKD. The CDR3: CALVSGTTEAFF. In DNA form, the CDR3 reads TGTGCCTTAGTCTCGGGGACCACTGAAGCTTTCTTT.

This clonotype was recorded at least ten times. The rearrangement links TRBV7-9 to TRBJ1-6; D might be TRBD1 (5 bases). Deletions cut 1 base from V and 6 bases from J, with 10 bases between. The CDR3 spans 15 residues. Germline assignment: CDR1 SEHNR and CDR2 FQNEAQ (reference sequence). The CDR3 DNA reads as TGTGCCAGCAGCTTAGGAGGGGTAGGTAATTCACCCCTCCACTTT. Protein product: CASSLGGVGNSPLHF.

This clonotype was counted only a few times. The V call is TRBV5-6, the J call TRBJ2-7, with D possibly TRBD1 on 6 matching bases. The V end was cut by 7 bases, the J end by 3 bases, with 14 bases between. There are 13 residues in the CDR3. Germline assignment: CDR1 SGHDT and CDR2 YYEEEE. This chain's CDR3 is CASRRDINYEQYF. In DNA, the CDR3 is TGTGCCAGCCGCCGGGACATTAACTACGAGCAGTACTTC.

This chain links TRBV12-3 or TRBV12-4 with TRBJ1-1; 9 bases align to TRBD1. The CDR3 covers 17 residues. With 4 bases clipped from V and 2 bases from J, the junction kept 11 bases outside the gene matches. For the CDR3, the DNA is TGTGCCAGCAGTTCCACGGGGACAGGGACCGTAAACACTGAAGCTTTCTTT. This sequence encodes CASSSTGTGTVNTEAFF.

The chain links TRBV4-2 to TRBJ1-6; possible D gene TRBD1, 5 bases. The CDR3 contains 18 residues. CDR1 LGHNA and CDR2 YNFKEQ come from the germline V gene. Trimming cost V 8 bases and J 0 bases, with 20 bases left between them. CDR3 coding DNA: TGTGCCAGCTCCCTAAAGCAGCGGGGGAGCTCCTATAATTCACCCCTCCACTTT. Encoded protein: CASSLKQRGSSYNSPLHF.

This clonotype has a count of ten or more. V is TRBV7-9 and J is TRBJ2-7; D call uncertain. The CDR3 is made up of 14 amino acids. Germline V gene lookup returns CDR1 SEHNR and CDR2 FQNEAQ (reference sequence). V shed 3 bases and J shed 2 bases, with 11 bases lying between them. CDR3 sequence reads: CASSFLSSTYEQYF. Written as DNA, the CDR3 is TGTGCCAGCAGCTTTTTATCTTCAACCTACGAGCAGTACTTC.

This clonotype was counted ten times or more. The gene calls are TRBV2 and TRBJ1-5; D not resolved. The CDR3 has 14 amino acids. From germline, CDR1 is SNHLY and CDR2 FYNNEI. Trimming stripped 0 bases from V and 4 bases from J, with 7 bases between. The DNA of the CDR3 is TGTGCCAGCAGTGAAGCAGGAAGGAATCAGCCCCAGCATTTT. Protein sequence: CASSEAGRNQPQHF. Drawing the rest from reference TRBV2 and TRBJ1-5, the complete variable domain is EPEVTQTPSHQVTQMGQEVILRCVPISNHLYFYWYRQILGQKVEFLVSFYNNEISEKSEIFDDQFSVERPDGSNFTLKIRSTKLEDSAMYFCASSEAGRNQPQHFGDGTRLSIL.

This clonotype was picked up many times. This chain links TRBV9 with TRBJ2-2; 8 nucleotides line up with TRBD2. The germline gives CDR1 SGDLS, CDR2 YYNGEE. The CDR3 runs 15 residues. With 4 bases clipped from V and 4 bases from J, the junction kept 6 bases outside the gene matches. The CDR3 loop reads CASSPGLAGTGELFF. CDR3 bases: TGTGCCAGCAGCCCCGGGCTAGCGGGCACCGGGGAGCTGTTTTTT.

This clonotype was observed a single time. This sequence joins TRBV25-1 and TRBJ2-2; TRBD2 is a possible D gene (5 bases). CDR1 is MGHDK and CDR2 is SYGVNS in the germline V gene. The V end lost 8 bases, the J end lost 6 bases, and 10 bases lay between the germline ends. This CDR3 has 12 amino acids. Here the CDR3 DNA reads TGTGCCAGCGGAAGAGGGTCCGGGGAGCTGTTTTTT. This encodes CASGRGSGELFF.

Only a few counts were recorded for this clonotype. The chain couples TRBV2 to TRBJ2-2; D may be TRBD1 (6 bases). CDR3 length: 14 amino acids. Germline CDR1 SNHLY, CDR2 FYNNEI. Trimming removed 9 bases from V and 0 bases from J, with 11 bases in between. The DNA of the CDR3 is TGTGCCAGTCAGGGGTCAGCGAACACCGGGGAGCTGTTTTTT. Protein sequence: CASQGSANTGELFF.

This clonotype was seen repeatedly, ten times or more. The chain joins TRBV7-2 to TRBJ2-5, with D unresolved. Germline CDR1 SGHTA, CDR2 FQGNSA. CDR3 length: 14 residues. Trimming pared 4 bases from V and 1 base from J, leaving 10 bases between. In DNA, the CDR3 is TGTGCCAGCAGCTACGACCAGCTCCAAGAGACCCAGTACTTC. Translated: CASSYDQLQETQYF.

The chain recombines TRBV4-1 with TRBJ2-5; D not resolved. Between the trimmed V and J ends, which lost 0 bases and 5 bases, there was a span of 13 bases. This CDR3 has 15 residues. The germline gives CDR1 MGHRA, CDR2 YSYEKL. CDR3 sequence reads: CASSQELRVGETQYF. The CDR3 DNA sequence: TGCGCCAGCAGCCAAGAACTTCGAGTAGGGGAGACCCAGTACTTC.

The V call is TRBV14, the J call TRBJ2-5; 7 nucleotides align to TRBD2. V lost 4 bases, J lost 4 bases, and 9 bases stayed unmatched. Germline V lookup: CDR1 SGHDN, CDR2 FVKESK. The CDR3 length is 15 residues. CDR3: CASSRVGGERETQYF. Here the CDR3 DNA reads TGTGCCAGCAGCCGAGTTGGGGGGGAGAGAGAGACCCAGTACTTC.

This clonotype was counted many times. This chain uses TRBV5-1 with TRBJ1-4, with D hard to call. Looked up from germline, CDR1 is SGHRS and CDR2 is YFSETQ. The CDR3 length is 15 residues. Trimming stripped 4 bases from V and 2 bases from J, with 12 bases between. This chain's CDR3 is CASSPTGQTNEKLFF. As DNA, the CDR3 is TGCGCCAGCAGCCCCACCGGCCAGACTAATGAAAAACTGTTTTTT.

The chain couples TRBV10-3 to TRBJ2-2; 8 bases fit TRBD1. The CDR3 loop spans 13 amino acids. The V gene's germline CDR1 is ENHRY and CDR2 SYGVKD. V lost 10 bases and J lost 5; bases outside the gene matches: 6. The DNA of the CDR3 is TGTGCCACCGGACAGGGAAAGACCGGGGAGCTGTTTTTT. Its translation: CATGQGKTGELFF.

V gene TRBV9 combines with J gene TRBJ2-2, with a possible D match to TRBD1 (6 bases). The CDR3 runs 14 residues. The germline gives CDR1 SGDLS, CDR2 YYNGEE. V was trimmed by 3 bases and J by 3 bases, leaving 9 bases between them. CDR3 loop: CASSDRDDTGELFF. In DNA form, the CDR3 reads TGTGCCAGCAGCGACAGGGATGACACCGGGGAGCTGTTTTTT. The whole variable domain, remainder taken from reference TRBV9 and TRBJ2-2, is DSGVTQTPKHLITATGQRVTLRCSPRSGDLSVYWYQQSLDQGLQFLIQYYNGEERAKGNILERFSAQQFPDLHSELNLSSLELGDSALYFCASSDRDDTGELFFGEGSRLTVL.

This clonotype occurred a few times. A junction end diverges from the germline sequence, so it may reflect a read error. The chain has TRBV7-2 and TRBJ1-1; 7 bases align to TRBD1. This CDR3 region has 14 residues. From germline, CDR1 is SGHTA and CDR2 FQGNSA. The CDR3 reads CASSEGQANTEAFF. The CDR3 bases are TGCGCCAGCAGCGAAGGACAGGCGAACACTGAAGCTTTCTTT.

This chain uses TRBV6-9 with TRBJ1-5, with TRBD1 matching over 10 bases. Germline CDR1 is MNHGY and CDR2 is SVAAGI. The V segment lost 2 bases and the J segment 1 base; nucleotides outside the gene matches: 11. The length of the CDR3 is 19 residues. CDR3 region: CASSYISGGGQGSNQPQHF. CDR3 DNA sequence: TGTGCCAGCAGTTATATCTCCGGTGGGGGACAGGGGAGCAATCAGCCCCAGCATTTT.

In the case of this clonotype: With a much larger clone just one base away, this may be a read error. The CDR3 carries no conserved terminal phenylalanine or tryptophan, so it likely arises from a read error. CDR3 loop: CASSGSAHNSPLHL. As DNA, the CDR3 is TGTGCCAGTAGTGGGAGCGCCCATAATTCACCCCTCCACCTT. The chain employs TRBV19 and TRBJ1-6, with unresolved D. Trimming left V 5 bases short and J 5 bases short, with 10 bases between. The CDR3 extends over 14 amino acids. Germline CDR1 LNHDA, CDR2 SQIVND (reference sequence).

About this clonotype itself: A much larger clonotype is one base distant, so this may be a read error. The genes are TRBV19 and TRBJ1-1, with D maybe TRBD1 (5 bases). CDR3 length: 12 residues. Germline V gives CDR1 LNHDA, CDR2 SQIVND (reference sequence). The germline V and J ends were trimmed by 10 bases and 6 bases, with 15 bases remaining between them. CDR3 nucleotides: TGTGCCACCGGGACCCTAGACGCTGAAGCTTTCTTT. It is translated as CATGTLDAEAFF.

This clonotype was seen more than once but under ten times. V usage is TRBV20-1 and J usage is TRBJ2-7, with TRBD2 as a possible D gene (5 bases). The CDR3 contains 14 residues. Germline CDR1 is DFQATT and CDR2 is SNEGSKA (reference sequence). V lost 6 bases to trimming and J lost 0 bases, with 15 bases between them. The CDR3 is CSAVRTFSSYEQYF. Here the CDR3 DNA reads TGCAGTGCCGTTAGGACTTTTTCCTCCTACGAGCAGTACTTC.

Worth noting for this clonotype: This may be a read error, as it is one base from a much larger clone. V is TRBV2 and J is TRBJ1-5, with no clear D. Trimming removed 6 bases at V and 0 bases at J, with 9 bases between. CDR1 SNHLY and CDR2 FYNNEI come from the germline V gene. CDR3 length: 14 residues. The CDR3, as DNA: TGTGCCAGCAGGCGGGGAAGTAGCAATCAGCCCCAGCATTTT. It yields the protein CASRRGSSNQPQHF. Based on the CDR3 plus reference TRBV2 and TRBJ1-5, the full variable domain is EPEVTQTPSHQVTQMGQEVILRCVPISNHLYFYWYRQILGQKVEFLVSFYNNEISEKSEIFDDQFSVERPDGSNFTLKIRSTKLEDSAMYFCASRRGSSNQPQHFGDGTRLSIL.